This T cell receptor (beta chain) was recovered during a study of identical twins. The study's findings and limits: Fewer insertions were carried by abundant cord blood beta clonotypes, but none was seen in memory repertoires.

After removal of 8 bases from V and 0 bases from J, the junction contained 12 bases not matched to a gene. The CDR3 is 17 amino acids. This clonotype was observed a handful of times. Its cognate antigen is unknown. MiXCR, run by TCRdb on the 5' RACE reads, gives a single entry per CDR3 protein. The data contain about 890,000 distinct CDR3 sequences, roughly an eighth of them singletons. The sample also formed part of further work on yellow fever vaccine responses in identical twins.

Sequencing was done on a sample of PBMCs. The chain combines TRBV12-3 or TRBV12-4 with TRBJ2-1, with TRBD2 matching over 8 bases. The TCR was taken from a woman between 18 and 29 years old in good health. The CDR3 is CASGGSVSGSSYNEQFF. The CDR3 DNA is TGTGCCAGCGGTGGTTCCGTAAGCGGGAGCTCCTACAATGAGCAGTTCTTC.